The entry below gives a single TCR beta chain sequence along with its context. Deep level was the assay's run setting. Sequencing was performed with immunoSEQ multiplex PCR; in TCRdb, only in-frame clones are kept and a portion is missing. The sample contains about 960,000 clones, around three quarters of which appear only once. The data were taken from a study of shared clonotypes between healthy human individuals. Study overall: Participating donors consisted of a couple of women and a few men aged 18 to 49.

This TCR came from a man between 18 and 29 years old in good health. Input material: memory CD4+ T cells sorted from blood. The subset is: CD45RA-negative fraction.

This CDR3 is CASSPRQGFGYTF. The CDR3, as DNA: TGTGCCAGCAGCCCAAGACAGGGCTTTGGCTACACCTTC. This chain uses TRBV7-2 with TRBJ1-2; 7 positions agree with TRBD1. Germline V gene lookup returns CDR1 SGHTA and CDR2 FQGNSA. CDR3 length equals 13 residues. With V trimmed by 5 bases and J by 7 bases, 7 bases remained unmatched. Complete variable domain (other parts from reference TRBV7-2 and TRBJ1-2): GAGVSQSPSNKVTEKGKDVELRCDPISGHTALYWYRQSLGQGLEFLIYFQGNSAPDKSGLPSDRFSAERTGGSVSTLTIQRTQQEDSAVYLCASSPRQGFGYTFGSGTRLTVV.